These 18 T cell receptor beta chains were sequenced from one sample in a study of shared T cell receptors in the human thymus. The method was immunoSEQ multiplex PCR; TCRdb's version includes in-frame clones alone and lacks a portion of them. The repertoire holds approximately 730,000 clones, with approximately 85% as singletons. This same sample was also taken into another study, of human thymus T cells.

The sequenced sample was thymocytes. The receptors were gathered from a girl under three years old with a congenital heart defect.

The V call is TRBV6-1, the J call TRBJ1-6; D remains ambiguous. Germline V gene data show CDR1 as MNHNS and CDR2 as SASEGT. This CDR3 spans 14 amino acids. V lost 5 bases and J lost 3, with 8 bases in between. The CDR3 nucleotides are TGTGCCAGCAGTCTGCAGGACTATAATTCACCCCTCCACTTT. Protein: CASSLQDYNSPLHF.

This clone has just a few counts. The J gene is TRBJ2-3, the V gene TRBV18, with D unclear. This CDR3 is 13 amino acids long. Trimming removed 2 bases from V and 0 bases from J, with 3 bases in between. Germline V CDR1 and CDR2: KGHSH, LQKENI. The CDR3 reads CASSPTSTDTQYF. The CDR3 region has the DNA TGTGCCAGCTCACCAACTAGCACAGATACGCAGTATTTT.

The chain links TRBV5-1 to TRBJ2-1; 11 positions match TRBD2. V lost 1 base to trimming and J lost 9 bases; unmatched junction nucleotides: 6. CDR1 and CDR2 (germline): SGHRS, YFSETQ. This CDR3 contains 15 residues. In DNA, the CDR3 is TGCGCCAGCAGCTTGAGTAGCGGGGGGGCTTCTGAGCAGTTCTTC. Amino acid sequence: CASSLSSGGASEQFF.

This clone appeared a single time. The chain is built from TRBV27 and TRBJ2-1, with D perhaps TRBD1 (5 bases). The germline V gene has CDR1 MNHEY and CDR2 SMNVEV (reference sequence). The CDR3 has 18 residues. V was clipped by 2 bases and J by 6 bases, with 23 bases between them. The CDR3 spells CASSLPRGAGQGCNEQFF. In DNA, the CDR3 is TGTGCCAGCAGTTTACCCCGAGGTGCAGGACAAGGCTGCAATGAGCAGTTCTTC.

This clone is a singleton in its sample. CDR3 sequence (DNA): TGCGCCAGCAGCGATGACAGCTCTGGGGCCAACGTCCTGACTTTC. Encoded protein: CASSDDSSGANVLTF. V usage is TRBV5-1 and J usage is TRBJ2-6; TRBD1 is a possible D gene (5 bases). Germline V gene sequence: CDR1 SGHRS, CDR2 YFSETQ. CDR3 length equals 15 residues. V lost 4 bases and J 0 bases, leaving 8 bases between the germline ends.

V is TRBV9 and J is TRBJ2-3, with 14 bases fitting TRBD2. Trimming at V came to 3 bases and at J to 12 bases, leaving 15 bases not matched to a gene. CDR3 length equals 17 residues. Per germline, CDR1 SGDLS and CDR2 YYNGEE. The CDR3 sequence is CASSASGTSGGHGIQYF. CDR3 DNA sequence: TGTGCCAGCAGCGCGAGTGGGACTAGCGGGGGACACGGTATCCAGTATTTT.

The CDR3 bases are TGCGCCAGCAGCTCCGAGCCCGGGGGGGGGATCACTGAAGCTTTCTTT. Translation gives CASSSEPGGGITEAFF. The chain links TRBV4-1 to TRBJ1-1, with a weak D call TRBD1 (5 bases). CDR3 length: 16 residues. V shed 5 bases and J shed 4 bases, with 20 bases lying between them. The germline CDR1 and CDR2 sequences are MGHRA and YSYEKL.

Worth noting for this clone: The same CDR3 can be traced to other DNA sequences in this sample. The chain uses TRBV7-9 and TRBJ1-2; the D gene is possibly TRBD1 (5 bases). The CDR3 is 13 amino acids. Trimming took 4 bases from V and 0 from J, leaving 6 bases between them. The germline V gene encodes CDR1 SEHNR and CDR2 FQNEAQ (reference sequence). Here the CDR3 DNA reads TGTGCCAGCAGCTCGACAGCTAACTATGGCTACACCTTC. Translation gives CASSSTANYGYTF.

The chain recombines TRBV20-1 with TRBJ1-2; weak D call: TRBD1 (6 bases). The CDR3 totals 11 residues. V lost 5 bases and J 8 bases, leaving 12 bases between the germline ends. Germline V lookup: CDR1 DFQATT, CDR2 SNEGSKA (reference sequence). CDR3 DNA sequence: TGCAGTGCTCAACGCAGGGGAGGCTACACCTTC. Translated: CSAQRRGGYTF.

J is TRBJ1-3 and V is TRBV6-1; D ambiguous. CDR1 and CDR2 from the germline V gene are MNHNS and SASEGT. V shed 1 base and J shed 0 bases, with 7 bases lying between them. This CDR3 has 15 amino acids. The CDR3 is CASSEGAHSGNTIYF. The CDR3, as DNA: TGTGCCAGCAGTGAAGGGGCCCACTCTGGAAACACCATATATTTT.

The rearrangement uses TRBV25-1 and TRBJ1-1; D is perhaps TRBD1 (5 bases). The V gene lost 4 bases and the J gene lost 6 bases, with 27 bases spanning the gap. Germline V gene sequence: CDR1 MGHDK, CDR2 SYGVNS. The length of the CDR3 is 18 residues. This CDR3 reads CASSALPEGVSGSAEAFF. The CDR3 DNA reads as TGTGCCAGCAGTGCCCTCCCGGAAGGGGTATCTGGATCCGCTGAAGCTTTCTTT.

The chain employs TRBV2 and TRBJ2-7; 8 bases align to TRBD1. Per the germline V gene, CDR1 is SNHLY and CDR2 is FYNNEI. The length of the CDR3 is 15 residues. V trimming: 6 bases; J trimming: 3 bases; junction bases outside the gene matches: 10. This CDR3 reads CASRLLTGDLYEQYF. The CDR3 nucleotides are TGTGCCAGCAGATTACTGACAGGGGATCTCTACGAGCAGTACTTC.

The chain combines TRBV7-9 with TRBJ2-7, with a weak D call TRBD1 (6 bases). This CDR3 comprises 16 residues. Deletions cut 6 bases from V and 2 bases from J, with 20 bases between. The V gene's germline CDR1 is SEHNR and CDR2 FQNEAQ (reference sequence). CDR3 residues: CASRQHSGTNPYEQYF. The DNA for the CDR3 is TGTGCCAGCAGACAACATTCCGGGACAAATCCCTACGAGCAGTACTTC.

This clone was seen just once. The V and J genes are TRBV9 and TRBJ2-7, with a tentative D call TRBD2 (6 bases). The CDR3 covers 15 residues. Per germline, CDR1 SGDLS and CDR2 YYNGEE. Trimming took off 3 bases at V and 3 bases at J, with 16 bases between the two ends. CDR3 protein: CASSAKEGEIYEQYF. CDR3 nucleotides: TGTGCCAGCAGCGCGAAGGAGGGCGAAATCTACGAGCAGTACTTC.

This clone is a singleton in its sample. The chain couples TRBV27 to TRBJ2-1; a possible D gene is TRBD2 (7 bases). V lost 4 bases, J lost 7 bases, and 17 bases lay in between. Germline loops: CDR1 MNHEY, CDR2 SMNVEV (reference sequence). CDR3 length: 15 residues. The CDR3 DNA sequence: TGTGCCAGCAGTTCATGGGGGGGGCGCGTAAATGAGCAGTTCTTC. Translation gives CASSSWGGRVNEQFF.

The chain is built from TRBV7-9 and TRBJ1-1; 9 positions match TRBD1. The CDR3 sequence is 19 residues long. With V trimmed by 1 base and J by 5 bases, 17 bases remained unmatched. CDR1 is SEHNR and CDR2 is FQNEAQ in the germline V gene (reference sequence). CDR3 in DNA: TGTGCCAGCAGCTTAGTGTGGCCGTCGGGACAGGGTGTGCGGACTGAAGCTTTCTTT. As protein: CASSLVWPSGQGVRTEAFF.

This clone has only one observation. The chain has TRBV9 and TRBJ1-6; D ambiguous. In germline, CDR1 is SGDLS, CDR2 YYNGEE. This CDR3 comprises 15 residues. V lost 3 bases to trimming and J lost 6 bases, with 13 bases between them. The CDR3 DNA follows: TGTGCCAGCAGCGCCTCGGACTACTCTAATTCACCCCTCCACTTT. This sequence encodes CASSASDYSNSPLHF.

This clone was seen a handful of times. CDR3 DNA sequence: TGCGCCAGCAGCCCAGGGGAGACGGGCTCGTACACTGAAGCTTTCTTT. Protein: CASSPGETGSYTEAFF. This sequence joins TRBV4-1 and TRBJ1-1; perhaps TRBD1 as D (6 bases). This CDR3 has 16 residues. Germline lookup yields CDR1 MGHRA and CDR2 YSYEKL. V shed 4 bases and J shed 3 bases, with 18 bases lying between them.